The T cell receptor beta chain under discussion was sequenced for a study of CD8 T cells in Susac syndrome (dated by TCRdb to 2018 to 2020). General notes on the study: Whether CD8+ T cell activation and differentiation in Susac syndrome was antigen driven was tested using repertoire sequencing.

The full study reports these points: The TCR sequencing and HLA analysis was acknowledged to have included a relatively small number of individuals.

Peripheral blood CD8+ and CD4+ T cells from healthy donors, Susac syndrome patients and multiple sclerosis patients were profiled using high-throughput TCR beta sequencing. Treatment-naive patients with stable or active relapsing-remitting disease fulfilling revised McDonald criteria were used as multiple sclerosis controls. Bulk CD8+ and CD4+ T cells were purified by magnetic negative isolation, whereas CD8+ TEMRA cells were enriched by FACS. Blood was collected in EDTA tubes and processed within 24 hours, with PBMCs isolated through density gradient centrifugation. PBMCs intended for TCR sequencing were cryopreserved in liquid nitrogen and thawed later in a water bath at 37 degrees C. Purity of sorted or isolated CD4+, CD8+ and CD8+ TEMRA cells was at least 90%. CDR1 MDHEN and CDR2 SYDVKM were looked up in the germline V gene. The junction carries 18 bases between V and J, which are trimmed by 6 bases and 1 base respectively. The CDR3 covers 17 residues, taking in both the cysteine and the phenylalanine. Only the CDR3 part of the read is kept: 51 bases, read in frame from the first base.

RNA was extracted with the RNeasy kit and roughly 0.5 to 1 ug was reverse transcribed using random hexamers. The immunoSEQ multiplex PCR assay, which covers 54 Vbeta and 13 Jbeta segments, was used to amplify TCR beta CDR3 regions. PCR amplification bias was corrected by using a synthetic template baseline for primer optimization and computational correction. The paper's data handling went like this. Reads were assigned to V, D and J genes according to IMGT and analyzed in immunoSEQ Analyzer, with only productive sequences retained. Clonality was computed as one minus Shannon entropy normalized by log2 of the number of productive unique sequences. Public and private clones were assessed among the 100 most prevalent clones of each patient and control. Susac-specific clones were defined as absent from healthy and MS cohorts, some 1,000 published viral clones and other ImmuneACCESS disease sequences. TCRdb trimmed public reads at Q25 via fastp, called clones via MiXCR and kept in-frame beta chains. Identical CDR3 proteins give one entry, which carries the most common genes and DNA. TCRdb's processing, not the study's, gives the V and J calls here. Across this sample there are 180,000 or so distinct CDR3 sequences, with 90% to 97% seen only once. The top ten constitute around 0.09% of the sample.

Turning to this clonotype: The specificity of this receptor is unknown. No base-level quality is on record; no much larger clone is a single base apart.

The TCR originated in a human donor with multiple sclerosis. Sequenced sample: CD4+ T cells from PBMCs. The chain is encoded by TRBV28 joined to TRBJ2-2; 5 matching bases give a weak D call of TRBD2. The CDR3 reads as follows: CASSPPGFGGNTGELFF. The DNA reads as follows: TGTGCCAGCAGCCCACCCGGTTTTGGAGGGAACACCGGGGAGCTGTTTTTT.